This T cell receptor (beta chain) was identified during a study of PD-1 blockade in classical Hodgkin lymphoma. Study results and caveats: Newly diagnosed patients had diversity similar to the baseline diversity of complete responders.

The repertoire was sequenced with immunoSEQ multiplex PCR; TCRdb's copy has only in-frame clones and lacks some. The data hold about 41,000 clones, with roughly 70% observed a single time. This CDR3 has 18 amino acids. V was trimmed by 4 bases and J by 2 bases, leaving 18 bases between them. CDR1 and CDR2 from the germline V gene are MGHDK and SYGVNS. Each patient experienced a relapse that followed autologous stem cell transplantation, and brentuximab vedotin exposure varied. About this clone: What it binds is unknown.

The sequence derives from a human donor with classical Hodgkin lymphoma. The gene calls are TRBV25-1 and TRBJ2-6, with D perhaps TRBD2 (5 bases). The source material was peripheral blood mononuclear cells (PBMCs), sampled at baseline. The CDR3, as DNA: TGTGCCAGCAGTGTCCAAAAACGAGGGATGACTGGGGCCAACGTCCTGACTTTC. Protein sequence: CASSVQKRGMTGANVLTF.